A single sample gave rise to the 18 T cell receptor beta chains below, sequenced in a study of T cell changes during pregnancy in multiple sclerosis. The assay was immunoSEQ multiplex PCR, and TCRdb's table has in-frame clones only and misses some. The sample yields over 50,000 clones, about nine tenths seen once. Sequencing used CD4+ T cells from peripheral blood mononuclear cells, obtained in the third trimester of pregnancy. These receptors were taken from a female donor with multiple sclerosis, enrolled in a pregnancy study.

The chain combines TRBV7-2 with TRBJ2-1; the D gene is possibly TRBD2 (5 bases). This CDR3 has 13 amino acids. Trimming took 5 bases from V and 0 from J, leaving 5 bases between them. CDR1 SGHTA and CDR2 FQGNSA come from the germline V gene. The CDR3 loop is CASSGSSYNEQFF. As DNA, the CDR3 is TGTGCCAGCAGCGGGAGCTCCTACAATGAGCAGTTCTTC.

J is TRBJ1-6 and V is TRBV7-9, with D possibly being TRBD1 (5 bases). Trimming took 7 bases from V and 7 from J, leaving 14 bases between them. The CDR3 loop spans 14 amino acids. CDR1 is SEHNR and CDR2 is FQNEAQ in the germline V gene (reference sequence). Written as DNA, the CDR3 is TGTGCCAGCACCCCTTGGGGCGAAAATTCACCCCTCCACTTT. Its protein is CASTPWGENSPLHF. The full variable domain, rest sourced from reference TRBV7-9 and TRBJ1-6, is DTGVSQNPRHKITKRGQNVTFRCDPISEHNRLYWYRQTLGQGPEFLTYFQNEAQLEKSRLLSDRFSAERPKGSFSTLEIQRTEQGDSAMYLCASTPWGENSPLHFGNGTRLTVT.

This chain links TRBV27 with TRBJ1-2; 7 bases match TRBD1. Germline loops: CDR1 MNHEY, CDR2 SMNVEV (reference sequence). The CDR3 consists of 13 residues. The trim removed 6 bases at V and 2 bases at J, leaving 3 bases unmatched. The CDR3 DNA sequence: TGTGCCAGCAGAAAACAGGGGAACTATGGCTACACCTTC. It codes for CASRKQGNYGYTF.

The chain carries TRBV11-2 and TRBJ1-2; TRBD1 matches at 7 bases. Germline CDR1 SGHAT, CDR2 FQNNGV. The CDR3 consists of 15 residues. Trimming removed 4 bases from V and 8 bases from J; junction bases left unmatched: 13. The CDR3 DNA reads TGTGCCAGCAGCTCCAATCCACCGACAGGGCCCGGCTACACCTTC. It codes for CASSSNPPTGPGYTF.

The chain carries TRBV5-4 and TRBJ1-2; TRBD1 agrees at 7 bases. J lost 4 bases, V lost 4 bases, and 10 bases had no gene match. This CDR3 comprises 15 residues. Looked up from germline, CDR1 is SGHNT and CDR2 is YYREEE (reference sequence). The CDR3 DNA sequence: TGTGCCAGCAGCCCGACAGGGCCGGCCATCTATGGCTACACCTTC. The encoded protein is CASSPTGPAIYGYTF.

V usage is TRBV5-1 and J usage is TRBJ2-7; tentative D call: TRBD2 (6 bases). The CDR3 is 15 residues long. The ends were cut back, 3 bases at V and 6 bases at J, with 19 bases in the middle. Per the germline V gene, CDR1 is SGHRS and CDR2 is YFSETQ. CDR3 in DNA: TGCGCCAGCAGCTCTATAGGACGGGGACTGGGCGAGCAGTACTTC. It yields the protein CASSSIGRGLGEQYF.

The genes are TRBV4-1 and TRBJ1-5; 9 bases match TRBD1. V lost 2 bases to trimming and J lost 5 bases; unmatched junction nucleotides: 13. In germline, CDR1 is MGHRA, CDR2 YSYEKL. The CDR3 length is 18 residues. CDR3 nucleotides: TGCGCCAGCAGCCAACCTCTATCGACAGGGGGGGACCATCAGCCCCAGCATTTT. Translation: CASSQPLSTGGDHQPQHF.

This clone was seen a single time. V is TRBV21-1 and J is TRBJ2-1; the DNA was not compared with TRBD1, the D call given in the table. TRBV21-1 is tagged as a pseudogene. The CDR3 has 23 amino acids. The CDR3 reads CASSLGAGSPGQRTPSSYNEQFF. The DNA for the CDR3 is TGTGCCAGCAGCCTCGGGGCCGGCAGCCCGGGACAGCGAACGCCTAGCTCCTACAATGAGCAGTTCTTC.

The chain has TRBV2 and TRBJ2-2; 8 bases are a match to TRBD2. Germline CDR1 and CDR2: SNHLY and FYNNEI. CDR3 length: 15 residues. Trimming removed 3 bases from V and 10 bases from J; junction bases left unmatched: 10. CDR3 sequence reads: CASSERGVPGAELFF. The CDR3 nucleotides read TGTGCCAGCAGTGAGCGGGGGGTACCCGGTGCGGAGCTGTTTTTT.

The CDR3 here is CASSFLGLAGDSAYEQYF. The CDR3 DNA sequence: TGTGCCAGCAGCTTTCTAGGGCTAGCGGGGGACTCGGCCTACGAGCAGTACTTC. The rearrangement joins TRBV7-2 to TRBJ2-7; 10 positions agree with TRBD2. The CDR3 extends over 18 amino acids. J lost 2 bases, V lost 3 bases, and 13 bases had no gene match. The germline gives CDR1 SGHTA, CDR2 FQGNSA.

V is TRBV6-5 and J is TRBJ2-7; TRBD2 is a possible D gene (5 bases). CDR3 length: 16 residues. In germline, CDR1 is MNHEY, CDR2 SVGAGI. V lost 0 bases, J lost 0 bases, and 12 bases lay in between. Here the CDR3 reads CASSYSGRTLSYEQYF. CDR3 nucleotides: TGTGCCAGCAGTTACTCTGGACGGACTCTCTCCTACGAGCAGTACTTC.

CDR3 residues: CASSFQALSTDTQYF. In DNA form, the CDR3 reads TGTGCCAGCAGCTTCCAAGCACTGAGCACAGATACGCAGTATTTT. This chain connects TRBV7-2 to TRBJ2-3; no firm D call. V was cut by 3 bases and J by 0 bases, with 10 bases left in between. The CDR3 totals 15 residues. CDR1 and CDR2 (germline): SGHTA, FQGNSA.

The chain carries TRBV6-1 and TRBJ1-2, with a weak D call TRBD1 (6 bases). Between the trimmed V and J ends, which lost 2 bases and 8 bases, there was a span of 15 bases. The CDR3 sequence is 14 residues long. In germline, CDR1 is MNHNS, CDR2 SASEGT. The CDR3 protein is CASSESVTGEGYTF. The CDR3 nucleotides are TGTGCCAGCAGTGAATCCGTGACAGGAGAAGGCTACACCTTC.

The chain links TRBV18 to TRBJ1-4; D uncertain. CDR3 length: 13 amino acids. Trimming pared 1 base from V and 8 bases from J, leaving 8 bases between. The germline CDR1 and CDR2 sequences are KGHSH and LQKENI. For the CDR3, the DNA is TGTGCCAGCTCACCACGGTCGGGAGAAAAACTGTTTTTT. This encodes CASSPRSGEKLFF.

This clone was counted a single time. The J gene is TRBJ2-3, the V gene TRBV30, with D possibly matching TRBD2 (6 bases). V was pared by 5 bases and J by 3 bases, with 15 bases between. Germline loops: CDR1 GTSNPN, CDR2 SVGIG (reference sequence). The CDR3 is made up of 14 amino acids. CDR3 amino acids: CAWDVAVITDTQYF. For the CDR3, the DNA is TGTGCCTGGGACGTAGCGGTTATTACAGATACGCAGTATTTT.

The rearrangement uses TRBV7-8 and TRBJ2-7; a possible D gene is TRBD1 (6 bases). Trimming removed 5 bases at V and 3 bases at J, with 14 bases between. From germline, CDR1 is SGHVS and CDR2 FQNEAQ. CDR3 length: 14 amino acids. Here the CDR3 DNA reads TGTGCCAGCAGCCCTACAATCAGGGGCTACGAGCAGTACTTC. Amino acid sequence: CASSPTIRGYEQYF.

The chain uses TRBV1 and TRBJ2-1; the table's D gene call, TRBD2, was not cross checked with the DNA. TRBV1 is reported as a pseudogene. The CDR3 has 18 amino acids. In DNA form, the CDR3 reads TGCACCAGCAGCCAAGATAGATCCCTAGCGGGAGGCTACAATGAGCAGTTCTTC. It specifies CTSSQDRSLAGGYNEQFF.

This sequence joins TRBV19 and TRBJ1-6, with D possibly TRBD1 on 5 matching bases. The ends were cut back, 4 bases at V and 6 bases at J, with 13 bases in the middle. Germline V gene lookup returns CDR1 LNHDA and CDR2 SQIVND (reference sequence). The CDR3 has 15 amino acids. The CDR3 spells CASSSGTVRNSPLHF. In DNA, the CDR3 is TGTGCCAGTAGTAGCGGGACGGTTCGTAATTCACCCCTCCACTTT.